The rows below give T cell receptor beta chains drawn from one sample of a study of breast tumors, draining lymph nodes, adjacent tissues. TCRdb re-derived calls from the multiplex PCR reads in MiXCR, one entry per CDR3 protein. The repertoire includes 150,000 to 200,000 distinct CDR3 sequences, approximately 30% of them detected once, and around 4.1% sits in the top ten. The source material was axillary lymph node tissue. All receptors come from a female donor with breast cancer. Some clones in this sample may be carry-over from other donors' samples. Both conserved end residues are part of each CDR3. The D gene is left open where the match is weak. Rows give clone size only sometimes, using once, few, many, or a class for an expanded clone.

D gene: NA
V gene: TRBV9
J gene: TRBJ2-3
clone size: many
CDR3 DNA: TGTGCCAGCAGCGCCCCCGACGGACAGCTAACAGATACGCAGTATTTT
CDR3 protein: CASSAPDGQLTDTQYF

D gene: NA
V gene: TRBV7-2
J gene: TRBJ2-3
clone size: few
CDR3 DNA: TGTGCCAGCAGCTTTATGAGCACAGATACGCAGTATTTT
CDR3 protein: CASSFMSTDTQYF

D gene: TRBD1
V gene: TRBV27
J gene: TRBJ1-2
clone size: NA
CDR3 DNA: TGTGCCAGCAGTAGTAGACAGGGGGTTTGGGGCTACACCTTC
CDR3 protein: CASSSRQGVWGYTF

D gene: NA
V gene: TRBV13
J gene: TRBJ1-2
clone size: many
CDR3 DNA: TGTGCCAGCAGCTTAGGACAGGGTTATCATGGCTACACCTTC
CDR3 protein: CASSLGQGYHGYTF

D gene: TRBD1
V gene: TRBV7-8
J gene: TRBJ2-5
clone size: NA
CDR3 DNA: TGTGCCAGCAGCCTGGACAGGGGGGAGACCCAGTACTTC
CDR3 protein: CASSLDRGETQYF

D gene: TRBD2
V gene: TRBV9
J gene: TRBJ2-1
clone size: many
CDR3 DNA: TGTGCCAGCAGCGTTAGAGCTCTAGCGGGAGATAATGAGCAGTTCTTC
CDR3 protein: CASSVRALAGDNEQFF

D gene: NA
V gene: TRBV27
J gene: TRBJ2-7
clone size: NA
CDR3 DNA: TGTGCCAGCAGTATAATCGGGGGCGCCGGCTACGAGCAGTACTTC
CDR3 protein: CASSIIGGAGYEQYF

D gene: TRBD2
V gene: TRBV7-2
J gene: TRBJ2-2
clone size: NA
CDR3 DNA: TGTGCCAGCAGCTTAGTCGGGGGGGCCAACACCGGGGAGCTGTTTTTT
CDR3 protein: CASSLVGGANTGELFF

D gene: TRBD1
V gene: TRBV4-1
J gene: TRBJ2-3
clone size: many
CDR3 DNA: TGCGCCAGCAGCCATCAGAGGGGACAGGGAGGTCACGGACCACCAGATACGCAGTATTTT
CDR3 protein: CASSHQRGQGGHGPPDTQYF

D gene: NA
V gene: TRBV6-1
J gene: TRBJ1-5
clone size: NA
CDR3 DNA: TGTGCCAGCAGCCAATTAAGGGTCGACCAGCCCCAGCATTTT
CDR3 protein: CASSQLRVDQPQHF

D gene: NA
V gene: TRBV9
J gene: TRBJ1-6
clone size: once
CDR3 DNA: TGTGCCAGCAGCGCCAGGACTTTGAGGTCACCCCTTCCCTTT
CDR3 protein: CASSARTLRSPLPF

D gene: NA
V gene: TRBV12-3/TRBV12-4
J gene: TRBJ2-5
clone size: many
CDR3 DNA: TGTGCCAGCAGTTTGTTTCCCGAGGAAGAGACCCAGTACTTC
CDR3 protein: CASSLFPEEETQYF

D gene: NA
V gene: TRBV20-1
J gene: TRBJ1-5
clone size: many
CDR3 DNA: TGCAGTGCCCAGACGGCATGGGGCAATCAGCCCCAGCATTTT
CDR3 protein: CSAQTAWGNQPQHF

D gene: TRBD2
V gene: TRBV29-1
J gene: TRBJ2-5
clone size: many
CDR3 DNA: TGCAGCGTTGAAGTAGCGGGGGGGCCCTCGTACTTC
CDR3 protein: CSVEVAGGPSYF

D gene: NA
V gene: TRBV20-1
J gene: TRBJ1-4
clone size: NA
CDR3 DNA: TGCAGTGTATTAGGACAGCTGAATGAAAGACTGTTTTTT
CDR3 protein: CSVLGQLNERLFF

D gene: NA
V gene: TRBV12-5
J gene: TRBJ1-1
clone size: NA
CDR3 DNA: TGTGCTAGTGGTTTGGGGGCGGGCACTGAAGCTTTCTTT
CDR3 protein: CASGLGAGTEAFF

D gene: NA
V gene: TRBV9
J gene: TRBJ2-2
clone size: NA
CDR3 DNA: TGTGCCAGCAGCCCCCTGGAGGGGCGCACCAGGGAGCTGTTTTTT
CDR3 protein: CASSPLEGRTRELFF

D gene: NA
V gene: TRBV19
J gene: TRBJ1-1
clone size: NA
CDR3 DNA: TGTGCCAGTAGTAGGCAGGGGAAGACTGAAGCTTTCTTT
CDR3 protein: CASSRQGKTEAFF

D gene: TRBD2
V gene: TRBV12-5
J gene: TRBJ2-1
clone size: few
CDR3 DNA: TGTGCTAGTGGTCAGTACCGGGGGGGGGCGGTCTACAATGAGCAGTTCTTC
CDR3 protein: CASGQYRGGAVYNEQFF

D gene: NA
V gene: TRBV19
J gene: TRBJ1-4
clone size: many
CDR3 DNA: TGTGCCAGTAGTATAGCGGGACTGATGATTAGTTTTAATGAAAAACTGTTTTTT
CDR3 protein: CASSIAGLMISFNEKLFF